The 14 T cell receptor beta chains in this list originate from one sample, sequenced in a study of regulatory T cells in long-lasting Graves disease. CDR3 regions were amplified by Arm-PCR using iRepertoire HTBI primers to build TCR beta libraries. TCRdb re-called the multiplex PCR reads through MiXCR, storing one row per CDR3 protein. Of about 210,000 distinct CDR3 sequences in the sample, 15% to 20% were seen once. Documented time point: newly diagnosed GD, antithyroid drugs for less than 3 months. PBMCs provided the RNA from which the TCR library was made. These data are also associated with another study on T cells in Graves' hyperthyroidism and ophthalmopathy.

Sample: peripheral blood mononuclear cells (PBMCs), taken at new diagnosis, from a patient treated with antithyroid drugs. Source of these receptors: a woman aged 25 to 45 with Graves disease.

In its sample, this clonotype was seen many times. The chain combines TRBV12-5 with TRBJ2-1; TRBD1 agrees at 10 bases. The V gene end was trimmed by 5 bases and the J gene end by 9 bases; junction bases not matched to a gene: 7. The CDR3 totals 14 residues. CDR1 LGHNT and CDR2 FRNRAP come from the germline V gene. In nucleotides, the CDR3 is TGTGCTAGTGGTCCGGGGACAGGGGACGTTGAGCAGTTCTTC. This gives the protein CASGPGTGDVEQFF.

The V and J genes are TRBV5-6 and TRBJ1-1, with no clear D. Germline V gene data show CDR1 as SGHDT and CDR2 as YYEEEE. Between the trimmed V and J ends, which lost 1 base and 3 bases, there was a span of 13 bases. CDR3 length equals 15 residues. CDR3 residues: CASSLLGKGDTEAFF. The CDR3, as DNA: TGTGCCAGCAGCTTGTTGGGGAAAGGAGACACTGAAGCTTTCTTT. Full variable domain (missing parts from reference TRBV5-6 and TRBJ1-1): DAGVTQSPTHLIKTRGQQVTLRCSPKSGHDTVSWYQQALGQGPQFIFQYYEEEERQRGNFPDRFSGHQFPNYSSELNVNALLLGDSALYLCASSLLGKGDTEAFFGQGTRLTVV.

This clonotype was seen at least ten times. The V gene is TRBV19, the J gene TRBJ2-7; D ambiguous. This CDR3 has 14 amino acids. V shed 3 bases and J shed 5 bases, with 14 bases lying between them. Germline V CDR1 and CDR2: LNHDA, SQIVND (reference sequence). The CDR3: CASSIRISGHEQYF. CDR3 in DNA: TGTGCCAGTAGTATTAGGATCTCAGGCCACGAGCAGTACTTC.

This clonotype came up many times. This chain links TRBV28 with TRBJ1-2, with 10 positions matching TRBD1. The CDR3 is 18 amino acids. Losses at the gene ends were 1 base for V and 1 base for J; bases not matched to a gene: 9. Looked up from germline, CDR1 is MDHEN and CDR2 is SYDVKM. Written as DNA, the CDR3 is TGTGCCAGCAGTTTATTTGGGACAGGGGAAACCTATAACTATGGCTACACCTTC. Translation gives CASSLFGTGETYNYGYTF.

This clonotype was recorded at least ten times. CDR3 sequence reads: CASSGGSNQPQHF. The CDR3 nucleotides read TGTGCCAGCAGCGGCGGTAGCAATCAGCCCCAGCATTTT. V and J are TRBV6-1 and TRBJ1-5; no clear D. CDR3 length: 13 amino acids. CDR1 is MNHNS and CDR2 is SASEGT in the germline V gene. Between the trimmed V and J ends, which lost 6 bases and 0 bases, there was a span of 6 bases.

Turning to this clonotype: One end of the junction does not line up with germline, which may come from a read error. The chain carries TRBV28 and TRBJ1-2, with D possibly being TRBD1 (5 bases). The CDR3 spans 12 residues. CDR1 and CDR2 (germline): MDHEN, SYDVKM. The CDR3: CASTQGARGYAF. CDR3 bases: TGTGCCAGCACCCAAGGGGCGCGTGGCTACGCCTTC.

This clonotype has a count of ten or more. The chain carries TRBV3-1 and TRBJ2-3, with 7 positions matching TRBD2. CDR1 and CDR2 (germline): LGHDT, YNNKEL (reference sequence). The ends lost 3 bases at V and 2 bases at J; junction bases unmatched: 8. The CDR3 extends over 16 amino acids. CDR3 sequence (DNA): TGTGCCAGCAGCCAGGGGAGGGCCCCACCCACAGATACGCAGTATTTT. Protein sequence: CASSQGRAPPTDTQYF.

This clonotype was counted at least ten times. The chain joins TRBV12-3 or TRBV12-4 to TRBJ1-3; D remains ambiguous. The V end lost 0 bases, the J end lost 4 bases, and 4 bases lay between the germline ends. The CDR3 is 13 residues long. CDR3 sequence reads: CASSLAPGNTIYF. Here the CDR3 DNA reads TGTGCCAGCAGTTTAGCTCCCGGAAACACCATATATTTT.

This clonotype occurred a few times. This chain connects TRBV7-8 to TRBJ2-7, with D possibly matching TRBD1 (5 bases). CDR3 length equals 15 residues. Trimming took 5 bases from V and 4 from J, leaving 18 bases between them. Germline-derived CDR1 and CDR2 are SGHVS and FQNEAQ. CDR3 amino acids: CASSPTQGKQYEQYF. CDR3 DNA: TGTGCCAGCAGCCCGACTCAGGGAAAACAGTACGAGCAGTACTTC. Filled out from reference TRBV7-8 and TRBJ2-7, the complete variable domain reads GAGVSQSPRYKVAKRGQDVALRCDPISGHVSLFWYQQALGQGPEFLTYFQNEAQLDKSGLPSDRFFAERPEGSVSTLKIQRTQQEDSAVYLCASSPTQGKQYEQYFGPGTRLTVT.

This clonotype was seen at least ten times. Here the CDR3 reads CSAVNSGGSYNEQFF. The DNA of the CDR3 is TGCAGTGCCGTGAATAGCGGGGGCTCCTACAATGAGCAGTTCTTC. The chain links TRBV20-1 to TRBJ2-1; 9 nucleotides match TRBD2. Germline V gene sequence: CDR1 DFQATT, CDR2 SNEGSKA (reference sequence). The CDR3 runs to 15 residues. J lost 0 bases, V lost 6 bases, and 6 bases had no gene match.

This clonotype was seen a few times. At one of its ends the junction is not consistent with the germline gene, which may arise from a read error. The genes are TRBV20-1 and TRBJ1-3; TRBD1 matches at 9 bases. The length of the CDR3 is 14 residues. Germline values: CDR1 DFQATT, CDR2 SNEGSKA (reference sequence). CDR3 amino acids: CSARGQGSGNTIYF. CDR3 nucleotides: TGCAGTGCCAGAGGACAGGGGTCTGGAAACACCATATATTTT.

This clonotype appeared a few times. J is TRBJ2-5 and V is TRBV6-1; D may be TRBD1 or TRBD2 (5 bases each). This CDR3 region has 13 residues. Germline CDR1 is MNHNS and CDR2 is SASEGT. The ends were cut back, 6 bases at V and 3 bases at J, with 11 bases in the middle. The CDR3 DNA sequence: TGTGCCAGCAGCGCTTGGGGGAAAGAGACCCAGTACTTC. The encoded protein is CASSAWGKETQYF.

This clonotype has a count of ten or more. The CDR3 region has the DNA TGTGCCAGCAGCCCATCGGGACAGGGGACAGATACGCAGTATTTT. Translation gives CASSPSGQGTDTQYF. The V and J genes are TRBV28 and TRBJ2-3; 10 bases agree with TRBD1. The CDR3 is 15 amino acids. The V gene's germline CDR1 is MDHEN and CDR2 SYDVKM. V shed 6 bases, J shed 3 bases, and the junction held 6 bases outside the gene matches.

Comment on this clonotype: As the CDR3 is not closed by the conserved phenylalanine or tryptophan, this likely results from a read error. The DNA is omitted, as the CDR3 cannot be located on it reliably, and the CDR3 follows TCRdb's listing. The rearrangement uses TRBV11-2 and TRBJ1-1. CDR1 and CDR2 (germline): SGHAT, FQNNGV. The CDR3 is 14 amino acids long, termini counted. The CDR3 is CASSWLDLNTEDFV.